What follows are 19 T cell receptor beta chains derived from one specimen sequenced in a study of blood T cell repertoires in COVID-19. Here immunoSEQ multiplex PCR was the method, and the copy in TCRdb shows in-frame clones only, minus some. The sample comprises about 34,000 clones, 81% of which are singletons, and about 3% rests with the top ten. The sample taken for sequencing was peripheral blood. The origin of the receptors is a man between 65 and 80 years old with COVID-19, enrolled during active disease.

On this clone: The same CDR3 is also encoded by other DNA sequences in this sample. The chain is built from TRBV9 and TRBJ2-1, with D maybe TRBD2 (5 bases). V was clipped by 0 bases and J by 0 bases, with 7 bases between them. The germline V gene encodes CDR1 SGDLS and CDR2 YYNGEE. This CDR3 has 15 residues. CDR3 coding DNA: TGTGCCAGCAGCGTAGCCGGGGTCTCCTACAATGAGCAGTTCTTC. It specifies CASSVAGVSYNEQFF.

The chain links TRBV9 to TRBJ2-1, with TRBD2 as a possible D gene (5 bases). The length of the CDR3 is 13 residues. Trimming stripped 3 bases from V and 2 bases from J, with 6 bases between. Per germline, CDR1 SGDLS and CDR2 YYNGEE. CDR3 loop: CASSGTPYNEQFF. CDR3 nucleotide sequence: TGTGCCAGCAGCGGGACTCCCTACAATGAGCAGTTCTTC.

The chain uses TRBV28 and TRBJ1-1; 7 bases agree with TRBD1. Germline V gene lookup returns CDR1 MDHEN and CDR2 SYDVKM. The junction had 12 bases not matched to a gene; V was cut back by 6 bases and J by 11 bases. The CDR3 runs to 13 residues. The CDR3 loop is CASRGGAGSWAFF. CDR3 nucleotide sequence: TGTGCCAGCAGAGGGGGCGCGGGGTCCTGGGCTTTCTTT.

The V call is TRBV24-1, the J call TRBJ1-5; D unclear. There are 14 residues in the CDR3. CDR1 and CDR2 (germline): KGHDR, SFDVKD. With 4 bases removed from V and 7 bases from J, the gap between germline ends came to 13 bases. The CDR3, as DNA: TGTGCCACCAGTGAGTCCCTACGAGGACAGCCCCAGCATTTT. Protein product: CATSESLRGQPQHF.

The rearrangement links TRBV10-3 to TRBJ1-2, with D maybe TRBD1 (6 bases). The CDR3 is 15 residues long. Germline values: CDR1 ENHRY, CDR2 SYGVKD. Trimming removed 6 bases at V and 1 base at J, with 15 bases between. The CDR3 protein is CAIRAGDTGNYGYTF. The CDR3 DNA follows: TGTGCCATCAGGGCAGGGGATACGGGTAACTATGGCTACACCTTC.

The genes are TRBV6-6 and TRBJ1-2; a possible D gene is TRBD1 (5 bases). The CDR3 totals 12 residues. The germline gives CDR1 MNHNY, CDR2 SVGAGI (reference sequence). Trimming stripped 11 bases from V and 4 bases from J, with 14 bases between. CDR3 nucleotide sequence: TGTGCCCCCACGGGGGGGACCTATGGCTACACCTTC. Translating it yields CAPTGGTYGYTF.

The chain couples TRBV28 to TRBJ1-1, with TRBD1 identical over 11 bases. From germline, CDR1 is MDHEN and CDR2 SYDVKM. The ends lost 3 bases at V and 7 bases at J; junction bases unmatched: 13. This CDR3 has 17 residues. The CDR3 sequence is CASSFTGTGGTADEAFF. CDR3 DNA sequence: TGTGCCAGCAGTTTCACCGGGACAGGGGGGACTGCTGATGAAGCTTTCTTT.

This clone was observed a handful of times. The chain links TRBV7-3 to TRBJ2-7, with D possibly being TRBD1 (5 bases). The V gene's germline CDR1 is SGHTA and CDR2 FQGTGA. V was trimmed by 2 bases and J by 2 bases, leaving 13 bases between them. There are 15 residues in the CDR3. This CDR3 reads CASSLYPTDPYEQYF. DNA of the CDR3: TGTGCCAGCAGCTTATACCCGACAGACCCCTACGAGCAGTACTTC. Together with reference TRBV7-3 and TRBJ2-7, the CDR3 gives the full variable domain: GAGVSQTPSNKVTEKGKYVELRCDPISGHTALYWYRQSLGQGPEFLIYFQGTGAADDSGLPNDRFFAVRPEGSVSTLKIQRTERGDSAVYLCASSLYPTDPYEQYFGPGTRLTVT.

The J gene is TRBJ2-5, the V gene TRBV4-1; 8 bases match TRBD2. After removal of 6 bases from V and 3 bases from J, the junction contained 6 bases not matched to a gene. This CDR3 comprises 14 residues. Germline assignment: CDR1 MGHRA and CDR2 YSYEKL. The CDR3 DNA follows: TGCGCCAGCAGTTACGGACTAGCAGAAGAGACCCAGTACTTC. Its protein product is CASSYGLAEETQYF.

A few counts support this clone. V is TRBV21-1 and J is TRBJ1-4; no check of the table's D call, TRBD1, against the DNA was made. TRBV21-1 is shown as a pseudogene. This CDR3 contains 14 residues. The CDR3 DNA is TGTGCCAGCAGCAAAGGGGCAGCTAATGAAAAACTGTTTTTT. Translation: CASSKGAANEKLFF.

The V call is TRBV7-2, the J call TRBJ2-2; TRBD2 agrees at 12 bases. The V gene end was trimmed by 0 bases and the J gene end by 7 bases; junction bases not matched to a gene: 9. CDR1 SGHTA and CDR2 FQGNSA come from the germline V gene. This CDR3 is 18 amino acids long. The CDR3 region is CASSLAVRLAGVSGELFF. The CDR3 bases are TGTGCCAGCAGCTTAGCCGTTCGACTAGCGGGAGTTAGCGGGGAGCTGTTTTTT.

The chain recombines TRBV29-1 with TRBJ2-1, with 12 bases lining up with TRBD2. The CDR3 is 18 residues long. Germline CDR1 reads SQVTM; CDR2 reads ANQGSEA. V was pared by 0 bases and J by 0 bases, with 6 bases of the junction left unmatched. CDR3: CSVEDSPSGRVSYNEQFF. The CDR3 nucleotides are TGCAGCGTTGAAGATTCCCCTAGCGGGAGGGTCTCCTACAATGAGCAGTTCTTC.

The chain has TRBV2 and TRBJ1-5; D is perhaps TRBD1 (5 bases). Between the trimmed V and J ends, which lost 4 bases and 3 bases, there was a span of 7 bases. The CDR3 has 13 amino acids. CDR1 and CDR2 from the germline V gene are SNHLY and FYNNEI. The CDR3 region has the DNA TGTGCCAGCAGTGGGGACTACAATCAGCCCCAGCATTTT. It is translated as CASSGDYNQPQHF.

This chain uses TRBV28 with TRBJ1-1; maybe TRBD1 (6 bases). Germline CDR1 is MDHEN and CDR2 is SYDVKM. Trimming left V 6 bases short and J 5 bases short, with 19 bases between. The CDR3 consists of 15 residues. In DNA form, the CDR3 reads TGTGCCAGCAGCTCAAGAGGACAGCTTGAAACTGAAGCTTTCTTT. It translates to CASSSRGQLETEAFF.

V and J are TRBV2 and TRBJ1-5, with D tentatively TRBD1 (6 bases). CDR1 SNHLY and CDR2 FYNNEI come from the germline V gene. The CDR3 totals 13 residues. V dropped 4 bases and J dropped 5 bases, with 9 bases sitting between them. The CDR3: CASSGAGDQPQHF. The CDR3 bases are TGTGCCAGCAGTGGGGCAGGGGATCAGCCCCAGCATTTT.

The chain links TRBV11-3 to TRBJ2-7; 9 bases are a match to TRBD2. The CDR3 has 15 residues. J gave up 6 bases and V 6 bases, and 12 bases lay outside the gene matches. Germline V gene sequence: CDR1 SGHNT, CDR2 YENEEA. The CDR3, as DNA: TGTGCCAGCAGTTGCCCCTTTAGCGGGAGTGTCGAGCAGTACTTC. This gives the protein CASSCPFSGSVEQYF.

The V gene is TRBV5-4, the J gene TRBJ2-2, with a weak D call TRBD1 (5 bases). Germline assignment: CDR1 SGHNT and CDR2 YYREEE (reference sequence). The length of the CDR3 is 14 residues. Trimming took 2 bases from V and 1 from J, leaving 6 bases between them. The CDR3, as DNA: TGTGCCAGCAGCTTCACAGGGAACACCGGGGAGCTGTTTTTT. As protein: CASSFTGNTGELFF.

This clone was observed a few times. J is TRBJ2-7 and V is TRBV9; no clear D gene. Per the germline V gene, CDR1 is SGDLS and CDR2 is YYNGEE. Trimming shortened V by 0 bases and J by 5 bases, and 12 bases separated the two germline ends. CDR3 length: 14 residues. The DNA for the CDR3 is TGTGCCAGCAGCGTAGAAAATTGGAGCGACGAGCAGTACTTC. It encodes CASSVENWSDEQYF.

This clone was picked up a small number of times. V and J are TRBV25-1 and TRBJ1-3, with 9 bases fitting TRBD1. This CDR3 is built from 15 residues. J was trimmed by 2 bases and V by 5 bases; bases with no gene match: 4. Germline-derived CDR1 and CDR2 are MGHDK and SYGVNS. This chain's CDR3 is CASSRWTGAGNTIYF. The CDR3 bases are TGTGCCAGCAGTAGATGGACAGGGGCTGGAAACACCATATATTTT.